This TCR beta chain was observed in a study of cytomegalovirus exposure and HLA in healthy donors. General study findings and limits: Among the most significant clusters, several appeared linked to common viral pathogens in a later analysis. Being productive about 90% or about 30% of the time was typical of most TCR beta V segments in an earlier analysis. In a later analysis, compared with equally common non-associated chains, HLA-associated beta chains were more expanded.

A word on this clone: The target antigen is unknown.

Trimming removed 8 bases from V and 2 bases from J; junction bases left unmatched: 6. CDR3 size: 16 residues. Germline-derived CDR1 and CDR2 are SGHVS and FNYEAQ. The study ran its PCR with 60 Vbeta and 13 Jbeta primers. Repertoires were generated with immunoSEQ multiplex PCR, while TCRdb's copy carries only in-frame clones and drops some. The sample comprises 92,000 or so clones, around three fifths of which are singletons, and around a fifth rests with the top ten. The chain employs TRBV7-6 and TRBJ2-5, with 15 bases aligning to TRBD2. This sequence was found in a woman aged 45 to 65 in good health and CMV-seropositive. What was sequenced was PBMCs. The CDR3 region has the DNA TGTGCCAGCCTGCCGGGACTAGCGGGGGGTCAAGAGACCCAGTACTTC. Protein product: CASLPGLAGGQETQYF.